This T cell receptor (beta chain) comes out of a study of CD8 T cells in ankylosing spondylitis. This clonotype was counted between two and nine times. Libraries of TCR beta came from quantitative 5'-RACE with molecular barcodes. Each CDR3 protein is one row after TCRdb ran MiXCR on the 5' RACE reads. The profile shows 300,000 to 400,000 distinct CDR3 sequences, 20% to 25% of them singletons. The sample comprised blood, either unsorted or a sorted T cell fraction (not recorded which). This sequence originates from a male donor with ankylosing spondylitis or in good health (not recorded which).

The CDR3 protein is CASKKTGAEETQYF. The CDR3, as DNA: TGTGCCAGCAAGAAGACAGGGGCTGAAGAGACCCAGTACTTC. The chain employs TRBV2 and TRBJ2-5; TRBD1 matches 8 bases. Germline V gene lookup returns CDR1 SNHLY and CDR2 FYNNEI. V dropped 7 bases and J dropped 3; count of bases not matched to a gene: 7. CDR3 size: 14 residues.